This passage covers 7 T cell receptor beta chains from one sample sequenced in a study of T cells in Graves' hyperthyroidism and ophthalmopathy. It was RNA transcripts that yielded the amplified TCR beta CDR3 regions. RT-PCR in the first round (using the HTBI primer set) targeted the TCR CDR3. TCRdb used MiXCR to reprocess the multiplex PCR reads, holding one entry per CDR3 protein. Of approximately 590,000 distinct CDR3 sequences listed, 15% to 18% are singletons. The source material was blood. The receptors come from a young woman with Graves' hyperthyroidism.

The table lists this clonotype with many counts. The chain uses TRBV30 and TRBJ2-2; 8 bases fit TRBD2. V gave up 2 bases and J gave up 5 bases; unmatched junction bases: 4. This CDR3 has 14 residues. Germline CDR1 and CDR2: GTSNPN and SVGIG (reference sequence). The CDR3 loop is CAWSSGSGTGELFF. In nucleotides, the CDR3 is TGTGCCTGGAGTAGCGGGAGTGGGACCGGGGAGCTGTTTTTT.

This clonotype has just a few counts. The chain is built from TRBV6-1 and TRBJ2-7; D is undetermined. Germline CDR1 and CDR2: MNHNS and SASEGT. The CDR3 extends over 12 amino acids. Trimming shortened V by 6 bases and J by 4 bases, and 10 bases separated the two germline ends. This chain's CDR3 is CASREFGYEQYF. The CDR3 DNA sequence: TGTGCCAGCAGGGAATTCGGGTACGAGCAGTACTTC.

This clonotype was recorded a few times. The rearrangement joins TRBV24-1 to TRBJ2-1, with a weak D call TRBD2 (6 bases). The CDR3 spans 13 residues. The germline CDR1 and CDR2 sequences are KGHDR and SFDVKD. Trimming removed 3 bases from V and 10 bases from J, with 12 bases in between. CDR3: CATSDGTVREQFF. The CDR3 nucleotides are TGTGCCACCAGTGATGGGACTGTTAGAGAGCAGTTCTTC.

Note on this clonotype: Just one base apart from a much larger clone, this may be a read error. The chain is built from TRBV30 and TRBJ1-2; D is unclear. Trimming left V 5 bases short and J 2 bases short, with 12 bases between. Germline CDR1 reads GTSNPN; CDR2 reads SVGIG (reference sequence). This CDR3 spans 13 amino acids. CDR3 DNA sequence: TGTGCCTGGGATGGTTTATGGAACTATGGCTACACCTTC. It specifies CAWDGLWNYGYTF.

As concerns this clonotype: The junction departs from the called germline gene at one end, perhaps through a read error. CDR3 amino acids: CVSSGTWGSGAQYF. The DNA for the CDR3 is TGTGTCAGCAGCGGAACCTGGGGCTCAGGGGCCCAGTACTTC. The J gene is TRBJ2-5, the V gene TRBV9; tentative D call: TRBD1 (6 bases). Germline V CDR1 and CDR2: SGDLS, YYNGEE. This CDR3 is built from 14 residues.

The genes are TRBV28 and TRBJ1-5; TRBD1 agrees at 11 bases. The CDR3 contains 15 residues. CDR1 and CDR2 from the germline V gene are MDHEN and SYDVKM. J lost 6 bases, V lost 6 bases, and 7 bases had no gene match. DNA of the CDR3: TGTGCCAGCAGCCACGGGACAGGGGGGAGTCAGCCCCAGCATTTT. The encoded protein is CASSHGTGGSQPQHF.

This clonotype has a handful of counts. The chain couples TRBV7-6 to TRBJ2-7; D ambiguous. This CDR3 spans 13 amino acids. V was cut by 5 bases and J by 6 bases, with 14 bases left in between. Per the germline V gene, CDR1 is SGHVS and CDR2 is FNYEAQ. The CDR3 DNA sequence: TGTGCCAGCAGCGTGGAGCTTGCCCTCGAGCAGTACTTC. It yields the protein CASSVELALEQYF.